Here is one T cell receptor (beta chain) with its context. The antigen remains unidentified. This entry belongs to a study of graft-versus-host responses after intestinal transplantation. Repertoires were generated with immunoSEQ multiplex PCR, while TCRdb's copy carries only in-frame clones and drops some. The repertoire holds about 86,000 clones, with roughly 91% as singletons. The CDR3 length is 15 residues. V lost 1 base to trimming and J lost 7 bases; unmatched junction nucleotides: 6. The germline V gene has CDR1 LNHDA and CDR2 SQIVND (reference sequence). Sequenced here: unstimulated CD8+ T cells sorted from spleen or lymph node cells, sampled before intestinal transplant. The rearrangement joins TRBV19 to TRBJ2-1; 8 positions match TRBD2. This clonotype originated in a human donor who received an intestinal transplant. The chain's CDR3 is CASSIAAGGVNEQFF. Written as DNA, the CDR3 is TGTGCCAGTAGTATAGCGGCGGGGGGCGTAAATGAGCAGTTCTTC.